This TCR beta chain is from a study of blood T cell repertoires in COVID-19. Study-level background: The origin of the acute and convalescent COVID-19 samples was the United States, Italy and Spain. PBMCs, B-cell-depleted T cells, or T cells provided the cDNA or gDNA that made up the material.

Authors' processing steps: Estimated nucleated cell counts came from reference gene primer amplification. The data were produced by immunoSEQ multiplex PCR, yet TCRdb's version contains in-frame clones alone and is incomplete. V, J and clone size are those of that table, while D and trimming were read from the DNA. The sample has over 110,000 clones, about nine tenths seen once. V lost 2 bases, J lost 6 bases, and 12 bases lay in between. CDR1 SGDLS and CDR2 YYNGEE come from the germline V gene. The length of the CDR3 is 14 residues. Sequenced: peripheral blood. V and J are TRBV9 and TRBJ1-3; D perhaps matches TRBD1 (6 bases). This TCR was sampled from a human donor in a cohort sampled during active COVID-19. CDR3 nucleotide sequence: TGTGCCAGCAGCGTTTCAGCAGGGGAAAACACCATATATTTT. Translation gives CASSVSAGENTIYF.